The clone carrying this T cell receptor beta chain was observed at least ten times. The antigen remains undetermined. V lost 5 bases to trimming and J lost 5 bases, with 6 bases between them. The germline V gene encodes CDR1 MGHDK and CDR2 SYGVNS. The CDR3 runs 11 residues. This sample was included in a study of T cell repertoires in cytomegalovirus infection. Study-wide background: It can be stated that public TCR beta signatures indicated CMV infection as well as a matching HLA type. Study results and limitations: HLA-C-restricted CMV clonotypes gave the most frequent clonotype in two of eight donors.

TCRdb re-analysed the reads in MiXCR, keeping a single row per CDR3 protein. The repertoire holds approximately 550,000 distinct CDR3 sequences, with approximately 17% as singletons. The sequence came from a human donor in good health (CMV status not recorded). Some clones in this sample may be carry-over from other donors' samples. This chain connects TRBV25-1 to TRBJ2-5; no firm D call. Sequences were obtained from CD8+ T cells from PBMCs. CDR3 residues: CASSKGETQYF. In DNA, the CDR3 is TGTGCCAGCAGTAAAGGGGAGACCCAGTACTTC.